This T cell receptor (beta chain) comes out of a study of shared clonotypes between healthy human individuals. From germline, CDR1 is SNHLY and CDR2 FYNNEI. The ends lost 2 bases at V and 6 bases at J; junction bases unmatched: 2. This CDR3 spans 15 amino acids. General study points: Compared with clonotypes that all four donors shared, non-shared clonotypes had lower generation probabilities. Despite large depth, rarefaction showed incomplete sorted-subset sequencing. Sharing of clonotypes among donors was expected to vary with sequencing depth.

This clone has more than one count but fewer than ten. The antigen remains unidentified. It was into CD45RA+ naive and CD45RA-negative memory subsets that the CD4+ cells were split. Sequencing was performed with immunoSEQ multiplex PCR; in TCRdb, only in-frame clones are kept and a portion is missing. The sample has some 1 million clones, around 74% seen once; the top ten hold approximately 1.5%. The rearrangement joins TRBV2 to TRBJ2-2, with 11 bases that match TRBD2. The sequencing input was memory CD4+ T cells sorted from blood. The sample's subset: CD45RA-negative fraction. This sequence originates from a man aged 18 to 30 in good health. The CDR3 DNA is TGTGCCAGCAGTGAACGACTAGCGGGGCCCGGGGAGCTGTTTTTT. The encoded protein is CASSERLAGPGELFF.